The 9 T cell receptor beta chains below come from one sample, sequenced in a study of cytomegalovirus exposure and HLA in healthy donors. Assay used: immunoSEQ multiplex PCR; TCRdb lists only in-frame clones, some missing. The table records roughly 220,000 clones, over 80% of them present only once. The sample comprised PBMCs. Every receptor here comes from a woman in her 30s in good health and CMV-seropositive.

The chain carries TRBV6-6 and TRBJ1-1; no reliable D call. V lost 6 bases and J 0 bases, leaving 11 bases between the germline ends. Germline assignment: CDR1 MNHNY and CDR2 SVGAGI (reference sequence). This CDR3 comprises 14 residues. The CDR3: CASRPRAVNTEAFF. CDR3 nucleotide sequence: TGTGCCAGCAGGCCTCGGGCGGTGAACACTGAAGCTTTCTTT.

This chain joins TRBV28 and TRBJ2-1, with 7 bases matching TRBD1. Trimming cost V 6 bases and J 3 bases; bases outside gene matches: 8. CDR3 length: 15 amino acids. Germline V lookup: CDR1 MDHEN, CDR2 SYDVKM. CDR3 DNA: TGTGCCAGCAGATCCGGACAGGACCACTACAATGAGCAGTTCTTC. It yields the protein CASRSGQDHYNEQFF.

The chain joins TRBV27 to TRBJ2-5; the match to TRBD2 covers 11 bases. J gave up 2 bases and V 0 bases, and 14 bases lay outside the gene matches. Germline V gene data show CDR1 as MNHEY and CDR2 as SMNVEV (reference sequence). This CDR3 is 20 amino acids long. The CDR3 nucleotides read TGTGCCAGCAGTTTATCTAGGGCCCCCCTAGCGGGAGGCCGGCAAGAGACCCAGTACTTC. Translated: CASSLSRAPLAGGRQETQYF.

The chain carries TRBV27 and TRBJ1-2, with 10 bases fitting TRBD1. Germline V lookup: CDR1 MNHEY, CDR2 SMNVEV (reference sequence). The CDR3 covers 14 residues. V shed 8 bases, J shed 8 bases, and the junction held 11 bases outside the gene matches. The CDR3 DNA reads as TGTGCCAGCCGCTTTAAGGGACAGGGGTCCGGCTACACCTTC. This gives the protein CASRFKGQGSGYTF.

The chain links TRBV19 to TRBJ2-7; 12 nucleotides line up with TRBD2. Germline V CDR1 and CDR2: LNHDA, SQIVND (reference sequence). The CDR3 length is 15 residues. V trimming: 6 bases; J trimming: 3 bases; junction bases outside the gene matches: 6. CDR3 in DNA: TGTGCCAGTAGAAAACTAGCGGGAGGTCTCTACGAGCAGTACTTC. Its translation is CASRKLAGGLYEQYF.

CDR3 protein: CASSLSGFTEAFF. DNA of the CDR3: TGTGCCAGCAGCTTATCAGGGTTCACTGAAGCTTTCTTT. This sequence joins TRBV7-2 and TRBJ1-1; a possible D gene is TRBD1 (5 bases). CDR3 length equals 13 residues. Trimming removed 2 bases at V and 4 bases at J, with 8 bases between. Germline CDR1 SGHTA, CDR2 FQGNSA. The entire variable domain, with the rest obtained from reference TRBV7-2 and TRBJ1-1, is as follows: GAGVSQSPSNKVTEKGKDVELRCDPISGHTALYWYRQSLGQGLEFLIYFQGNSAPDKSGLPSDRFSAERTGGSVSTLTIQRTQQEDSAVYLCASSLSGFTEAFFGQGTRLTVV.

V and J are TRBV19 and TRBJ1-1, with D tentatively TRBD1 (5 bases). Germline CDR1 and CDR2: LNHDA and SQIVND (reference sequence). Trimming shortened V by 5 bases and J by 1 base, and 11 bases separated the two germline ends. The CDR3 sequence is 14 residues long. The CDR3 sequence is CASSVGRWNTEAFF. The CDR3, as DNA: TGTGCCAGTAGTGTGGGACGGTGGAACACTGAAGCTTTCTTT.

This sequence joins TRBV6-5 and TRBJ1-2; no clear D. V lost 4 bases, J lost 1 base, and 10 bases lay in between. The CDR3 is 14 residues long. The germline gives CDR1 MNHEY, CDR2 SVGAGI. The CDR3 loop reads CASSSGRINYGYTF. In DNA, the CDR3 is TGTGCCAGCAGTTCCGGACGGATTAACTATGGCTACACCTTC.

The chain links TRBV29-1 to TRBJ2-2; TRBD2 aligns across 12 bases. Germline assignment: CDR1 SQVTM and CDR2 ANQGSEA. The junction had 3 bases not matched to a gene; V was cut back by 5 bases and J by 5 bases. The CDR3 has 14 residues. The CDR3 is CSVRLAGDTGELFF. The CDR3 DNA sequence: TGCAGCGTTAGACTAGCGGGAGATACCGGGGAGCTGTTTTTT.